This is a list of T cell receptor beta chains from one sample in a study of control samples from healthy donors and cancer patients. The protocol was immunoSEQ multiplex PCR, while the TCRdb copy is restricted to in-frame clones and leaves out a portion. The table shows around 70,000 clones, with about 83% occurring only once. The sample was blood. The receptors stem from a man aged 55 to 70 in good health. Both conserved end residues are part of each CDR3. Fields, in order: D gene, CDR3 length, V gene, J gene, clone size, CDR3 DNA, CDR3 protein. D genes are given only for firm matches. Size is omitted from some rows. Given values are once, few, many or a class for expanded clones.

d_call: TRBD1; cdr3_length: 16; v_call: TRBV7-8; j_call: TRBJ2-3; clone_size: -; cdr3_nt: TGTGCCAGCAGCTTTACTGGACAGGGCGGCACAGATACGCAGTATTTT; cdr3_aa: CASSFTGQGGTDTQYF
d_call: -; cdr3_length: 14; v_call: TRBV6-2/TRBV6-3; j_call: TRBJ1-5; clone_size: few; cdr3_nt: TGTGCCAGCAGTTTCCGGGCCCACAATCAGCCCCAGCATTTT; cdr3_aa: CASSFRAHNQPQHF
d_call: TRBD2; cdr3_length: 18; v_call: TRBV27; j_call: TRBJ2-3; clone_size: once; cdr3_nt: TGTGCCAGCAGTTTGGGACTAGGCGGAGCTCACTCCACAGATACGCAGTATTTT; cdr3_aa: CASSLGLGGAHSTDTQYF
d_call: -; cdr3_length: 13; v_call: TRBV7-6; j_call: TRBJ1-3; clone_size: few; cdr3_nt: TGTGCCAGCAGCTTGGACAGTGGAAACACCATATATTTT; cdr3_aa: CASSLDSGNTIYF
d_call: -; cdr3_length: 12; v_call: TRBV5-6; j_call: TRBJ1-3; clone_size: -; cdr3_nt: TGTGCCAGCAGTTTGCAGGGAAACACCATATATTTT; cdr3_aa: CASSLQGNTIYF
d_call: TRBD1; cdr3_length: 15; v_call: TRBV4-1; j_call: TRBJ1-2; clone_size: few; cdr3_nt: TGCGCCAGCAGCCAAGATCCGAAGGGGGCAGGGGGCTACACCTTC; cdr3_aa: CASSQDPKGAGGYTF
d_call: -; cdr3_length: 13; v_call: TRBV4-3; j_call: TRBJ2-3; clone_size: -; cdr3_nt: TGCGCCAGCAGCCAACTGCTTGGGGATACGCAGTATTTT; cdr3_aa: CASSQLLGDTQYF
d_call: TRBD1; cdr3_length: 15; v_call: TRBV7-9; j_call: TRBJ1-2; clone_size: -; cdr3_nt: TGTGCCAGCAGCCCCCGGGACAGGGACTTATATGGCTACACCTTC; cdr3_aa: CASSPRDRDLYGYTF
d_call: -; cdr3_length: 11; v_call: TRBV5-1; j_call: TRBJ2-3; clone_size: -; cdr3_nt: TGCGCCAGCAGCTTGGCAGATACGCAGTATTTT; cdr3_aa: CASSLADTQYF
d_call: -; cdr3_length: 15; v_call: TRBV4-3; j_call: TRBJ2-7; clone_size: -; cdr3_nt: TGCGCCAGCAGCCAGGTGGGGGACAACTCCTACGAGCAGTACTTC; cdr3_aa: CASSQVGDNSYEQYF
d_call: TRBD1; cdr3_length: 13; v_call: TRBV12-5; j_call: TRBJ2-3; clone_size: -; cdr3_nt: TGTGCTAGCCTCAGGGACAGAGGCGATACGCAGTATTTT; cdr3_aa: CASLRDRGDTQYF
d_call: TRBD2; cdr3_length: 13; v_call: TRBV10-3; j_call: TRBJ2-3; clone_size: -; cdr3_nt: TGTGCCGTCGGGACTAGCGGAAGAGATACGCAGTATTTT; cdr3_aa: CAVGTSGRDTQYF
d_call: -; cdr3_length: 16; v_call: TRBV4-1; j_call: TRBJ2-7; clone_size: -; cdr3_nt: TGCGCCAGCAGCCAAGATCTGGGACGGCTACCCTACGAGCAGTACTTC; cdr3_aa: CASSQDLGRLPYEQYF
d_call: -; cdr3_length: 12; v_call: TRBV10-3; j_call: TRBJ1-2; clone_size: -; cdr3_nt: TGTGCCATCAGAGGGGATGACTATGGCTACACCTTC; cdr3_aa: CAIRGDDYGYTF
d_call: TRBD2; cdr3_length: 17; v_call: TRBV6-2/TRBV6-3; j_call: TRBJ2-1; clone_size: -; cdr3_nt: TGTGCCAGCAGTTATTGGCCTCGGCGGGAGGGCCCAAATGAGCAGTTCTTC; cdr3_aa: CASSYWPRREGPNEQFF